This T cell receptor (beta chain) is drawn from a study of glioma-infiltrating T cells after dendritic cell vaccination. The CDR3 loop spans 16 amino acids. V lost 5 bases, J lost 0 bases, and 13 bases lay in between. From germline, CDR1 is SGHVS and CDR2 FQNEAQ. Some clones are missing from TCRdb's copy, which holds only in-frame ones; the method was immunoSEQ multiplex PCR. This table has about 82,000 clones, about 90% appearing once. V usage is TRBV7-8 and J usage is TRBJ2-2; TRBD2 is a possible D gene (6 bases). The input for sequencing was blood, taken before dendritic cell vaccination. The clonotype was recovered from a human donor with glioblastoma. The CDR3 DNA sequence: TGTGCCAGCAGCCCCTCTGGGACTTCGAACACCGGGGAGCTGTTTTTT. Translated, it gives CASSPSGTSNTGELFF. The variable domain in full, with the rest retrieved from reference TRBV7-8 and TRBJ2-2, is GAGVSQSPRYKVAKRGQDVALRCDPISGHVSLFWYQQALGQGPEFLTYFQNEAQLDKSGLPSDRFFAERPEGSVSTLKIQRTQQEDSAVYLCASSPSGTSNTGELFFGEGSRLTVL.